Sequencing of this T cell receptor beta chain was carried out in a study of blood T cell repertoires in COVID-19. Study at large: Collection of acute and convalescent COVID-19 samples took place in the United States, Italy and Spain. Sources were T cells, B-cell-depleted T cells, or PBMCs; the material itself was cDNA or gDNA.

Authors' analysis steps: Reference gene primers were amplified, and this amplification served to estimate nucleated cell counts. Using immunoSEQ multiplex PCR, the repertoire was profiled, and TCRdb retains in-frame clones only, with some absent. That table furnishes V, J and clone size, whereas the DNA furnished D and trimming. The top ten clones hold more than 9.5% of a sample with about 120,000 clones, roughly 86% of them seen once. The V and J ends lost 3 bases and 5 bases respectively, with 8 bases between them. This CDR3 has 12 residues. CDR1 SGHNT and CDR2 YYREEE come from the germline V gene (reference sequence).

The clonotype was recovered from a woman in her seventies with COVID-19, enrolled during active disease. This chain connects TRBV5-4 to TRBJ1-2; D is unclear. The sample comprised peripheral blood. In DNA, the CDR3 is TGTGCCAGCAGCTCCGGGATTTATGGCTACACCTTC. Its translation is CASSSGIYGYTF.